One sample yielded the 21 T cell receptor beta chains listed below, sequenced in a study of blood T cell repertoires in COVID-19. TCRdb keeps only in-frame clones here, not all; method: immunoSEQ multiplex PCR. The top ten clones hold around 0.67% of a sample with 260,000 or so clones, approximately 86% of them seen once. The source material was peripheral blood. All receptors come from a human donor in a cohort sampled during active COVID-19.

The rearrangement joins TRBV11-3 to TRBJ2-7, with a possible D match to TRBD1 (6 bases). V lost 5 bases, J lost 2 bases, and 10 bases lay in between. CDR3 size: 13 residues. Germline V gene data show CDR1 as SGHNT and CDR2 as YENEEA. The CDR3 region is CASSRTAAYEQYF. The CDR3 DNA is TGTGCCAGCAGCCGGACAGCCGCCTACGAGCAGTACTTC.

This chain uses TRBV6-6 with TRBJ2-5; 8 bases map to TRBD2. The CDR3 runs to 13 residues. Looked up from germline, CDR1 is MNHNY and CDR2 is SVGAGI (reference sequence). J gave up 2 bases and V 10 bases, and 6 bases lay outside the gene matches. CDR3 sequence: CATSGGWQETQYF. The CDR3 nucleotides read TGTGCCACGTCGGGGGGGTGGCAAGAGACCCAGTACTTC.

The chain carries TRBV6-6 and TRBJ1-1; 8 bases map to TRBD1. V trimming: 6 bases; J trimming: 2 bases; junction bases outside the gene matches: 8. The CDR3 sequence is 15 residues long. Per germline, CDR1 MNHNY and CDR2 SVGAGI (reference sequence). CDR3 in amino acids: CASRNQQGENTEAFF. CDR3 nucleotides: TGTGCCAGCAGGAACCAACAGGGGGAAAACACTGAAGCTTTCTTT.

The chain links TRBV19 to TRBJ1-1; tentative D call: TRBD1 (5 bases). V shed 3 bases and J shed 4 bases, with 21 bases lying between them. This CDR3 has 17 amino acids. Per the germline V gene, CDR1 is LNHDA and CDR2 is SQIVND (reference sequence). The CDR3 spells CASSIGRQGGGSTEAFF. As DNA, the CDR3 is TGTGCCAGTAGTATCGGTCGGCAGGGTGGGGGGAGCACTGAAGCTTTCTTT. The complete variable domain, with remaining parts taken from reference TRBV19 and TRBJ1-1, reads DGGITQSPKYLFRKEGQNVTLSCEQNLNHDAMYWYRQDPGQGLRLIYYSQIVNDFQKGDIAEGYSVSREKKESFPLTVTSAQKNPTAFYLCASSIGRQGGGSTEAFFGQGTRLTVV.

The V and J genes are TRBV7-3 and TRBJ2-2, with 11 bases fitting TRBD2. Germline V gene data show CDR1 as SGHTA and CDR2 as FQGTGA. J lost 4 bases, V lost 5 bases, and 3 bases had no gene match. This CDR3 contains 15 residues. CDR3 nucleotides: TGTGCCAGCAGCCCCGGACTAGCGGGCACCGGGGAGCTGTTTTTT. This sequence encodes CASSPGLAGTGELFF.

The V and J genes are TRBV7-2 and TRBJ2-1; the match to TRBD2 covers 12 bases. This CDR3 region has 17 residues. Germline lookup yields CDR1 SGHTA and CDR2 FQGNSA. V lost 4 bases, J lost 6 bases, and 10 bases stayed unmatched. CDR3 sequence reads: CASSSSRLAGETNEQFF. For the CDR3, the DNA is TGTGCCAGCAGCTCCTCGAGACTAGCGGGAGAGACCAATGAGCAGTTCTTC.

V gene TRBV5-4 combines with J gene TRBJ2-7; 10 nucleotides agree with TRBD2. Germline V lookup: CDR1 SGHNT, CDR2 YYREEE (reference sequence). Trimming cost V 1 base and J 0 bases; bases outside gene matches: 1. The CDR3 contains 15 residues. In nucleotides, the CDR3 is TGTGCCAGCAGCTTGACTAGCGGGGTCTCCTACGAGCAGTACTTC. Encoded protein: CASSLTSGVSYEQYF.

This chain uses TRBV7-9 with TRBJ2-3; 12 nucleotides agree with TRBD2. CDR3 length equals 16 residues. Trimming took 2 bases from V and 3 from J; bases not matched to a gene: 3. Germline CDR1 SEHNR, CDR2 FQNEAQ (reference sequence). The CDR3 reads CASSLLAGGPTDTQYF. Written as DNA, the CDR3 is TGTGCCAGCAGCTTACTAGCGGGGGGGCCTACAGATACGCAGTATTTT.

This clone has a handful of counts. This sequence joins TRBV27 and TRBJ1-6; 8 bases are a match to TRBD1. The CDR3 runs 14 residues. The germline V gene encodes CDR1 MNHEY and CDR2 SMNVEV (reference sequence). V was clipped by 4 bases and J by 7 bases; unmatched bases: 3. The CDR3 is CASSYRQGNSPLHF. The CDR3 DNA reads as TGTGCCAGCAGTTACCGACAGGGGAATTCACCCCTCCACTTT.

The rearrangement links TRBV28 to TRBJ2-7, with D possibly being TRBD2 (6 bases). V was pared by 6 bases and J by 2 bases, with 20 bases between. Per the germline V gene, CDR1 is MDHEN and CDR2 is SYDVKM. This CDR3 has 16 residues. The CDR3 DNA sequence: TGTGCCAGCAGAGCCTTTTTAGGAGGGAACACCTACGAGCAGTACTTC. It specifies CASRAFLGGNTYEQYF.

The chain recombines TRBV27 with TRBJ2-2; D is ambiguous. The CDR3 runs to 12 residues. Trimming stripped 7 bases from V and 2 bases from J, with 5 bases between. In germline, CDR1 is MNHEY, CDR2 SMNVEV (reference sequence). Here the CDR3 reads CASTSNTGELFF. The CDR3 DNA reads TGTGCCAGCACTTCCAACACCGGGGAGCTGTTTTTT.

Only one count was recorded for this clone. The CDR3: CASSNRQQGYGYTF. The CDR3 nucleotides are TGTGCCAGCAGTAATCGACAGCAGGGGTATGGCTACACCTTC. J is TRBJ1-2 and V is TRBV6-5; TRBD1 might be the D (6 bases). Trimming took 5 bases from V and 5 from J, leaving 15 bases between them. Germline V gene lookup returns CDR1 MNHEY and CDR2 SVGAGI. CDR3 size: 14 residues.

The V gene is TRBV19, the J gene TRBJ1-2, with D unresolved. The CDR3 totals 13 residues. Germline lookup yields CDR1 LNHDA and CDR2 SQIVND (reference sequence). Trimming took 5 bases from V and 1 from J, leaving 8 bases between them. Here the CDR3 DNA reads TGTGCCAGTAGTGGCGGGATTAACTATGGCTACACCTTC. Translating gives CASSGGINYGYTF.

The V call is TRBV4-3, the J call TRBJ1-2; a possible D gene is TRBD1 (6 bases). CDR1 is LGHNA, CDR2 YSLEER, per germline. V was cut by 0 bases and J by 4 bases, with 9 bases left in between. CDR3 length equals 14 residues. The chain's CDR3 is CASSQDRGVYGYTF. The CDR3 region has the DNA TGCGCCAGCAGCCAAGACAGGGGCGTCTATGGCTACACCTTC.

In this sample, this clone turned up once. The gene calls are TRBV6-5 and TRBJ2-7; D remains unclear. This CDR3 spans 15 amino acids. Germline V lookup: CDR1 MNHEY, CDR2 SVGAGI. V was clipped by 7 bases and J by 0 bases, with 16 bases between them. CDR3 nucleotide sequence: TGTGCCAGCATGGTCCCCGACTTGTACTCCTACGAGCAGTACTTC. Amino acids: CASMVPDLYSYEQYF.

V usage is TRBV10-1 and J usage is TRBJ2-3; the D gene is possibly TRBD1 (6 bases). Germline values: CDR1 WNHNN, CDR2 SYGVQD (reference sequence). There are 14 residues in the CDR3. Trimming removed 6 bases at V and 4 bases at J, with 14 bases between. The CDR3 bases are TGCGCCAGCAGCAAGAACAGGGTCCCAGATACGCAGTATTTT. Translation gives CASSKNRVPDTQYF.

This chain joins TRBV5-1 and TRBJ1-6; TRBD1 might be the D (6 bases). The CDR3 has 16 amino acids. Trimming removed 1 base from V and 3 bases from J, with 11 bases in between. CDR1 and CDR2 (germline): SGHRS, YFSETQ. CDR3 DNA: TGCGCCAGCAGCTTGTCAGGGGCCCGCTATAATTCACCCCTCCACTTT. It specifies CASSLSGARYNSPLHF.

The table lists this clone with a few counts. The chain links TRBV5-8 to TRBJ2-7; possibly TRBD1 for D (6 bases). With 1 base removed from V and 6 bases from J, the gap between germline ends came to 20 bases. The CDR3 totals 16 residues. Germline CDR1 and CDR2: SGHTS and YDEGEE. DNA of the CDR3: TGTGCCAGCAGCTTGTGGGGGCCCCGGTTTGGAGTCGAGCAGTACTTC. Its translation is CASSLWGPRFGVEQYF.

V gene TRBV21-1 combines with J gene TRBJ2-3; the tabulated D call, TRBD2, remains unverified against the DNA. TRBV21-1 is a pseudogene locus. CDR3 length equals 17 residues. The CDR3 nucleotides read TGTGCCAGCACTAGACCCGGGACTAGCCGGAAAAAAGATACGCAGTATTTT. Protein: CASTRPGTSRKKDTQYF.

V gene TRBV6-6 combines with J gene TRBJ1-2; D unclear. The V gene lost 3 bases and the J gene lost 4 bases, with 6 bases spanning the gap. Germline CDR1 reads MNHNY; CDR2 reads SVGAGI (reference sequence). This CDR3 comprises 12 residues. CDR3 bases: TGTGCCAGCAGTTATGGCCCCTATGGCTACACCTTC. It encodes CASSYGPYGYTF.

This rearrangement joins TRBV9 to TRBJ1-5; 8 bases align to TRBD1. This CDR3 is built from 15 residues. The J segment lost 3 bases and the V segment lost 2 bases, leaving 4 bases of the junction unmatched. The germline gives CDR1 SGDLS, CDR2 YYNGEE. The CDR3 is CASSVGTGDNQPQHF. Written as DNA, the CDR3 is TGTGCCAGCAGCGTGGGGACAGGTGACAATCAGCCCCAGCATTTT.